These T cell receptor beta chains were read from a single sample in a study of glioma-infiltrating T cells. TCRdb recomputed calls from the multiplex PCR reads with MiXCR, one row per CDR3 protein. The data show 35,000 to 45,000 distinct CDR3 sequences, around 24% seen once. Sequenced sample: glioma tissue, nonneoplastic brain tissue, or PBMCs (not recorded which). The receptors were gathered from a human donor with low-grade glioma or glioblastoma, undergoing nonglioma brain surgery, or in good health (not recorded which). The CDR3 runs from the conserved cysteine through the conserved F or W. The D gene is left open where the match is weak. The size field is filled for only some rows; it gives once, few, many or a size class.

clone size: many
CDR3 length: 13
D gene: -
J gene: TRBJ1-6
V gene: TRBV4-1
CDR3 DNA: TGCGCCAGCAGCCAAGAGGTTAATTCACCCCTCCACTTT
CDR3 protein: CASSQEVNSPLHF

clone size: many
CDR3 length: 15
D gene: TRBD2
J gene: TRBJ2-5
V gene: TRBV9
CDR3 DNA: TGTGCCAGCAGCGATAGCCCACTAGCGGAAGAGACCCAGTACTTC
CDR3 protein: CASSDSPLAEETQYF

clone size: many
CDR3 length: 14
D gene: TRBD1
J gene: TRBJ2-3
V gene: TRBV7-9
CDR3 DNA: TGTGCCAGCAGCTTAGGACAGGGCTTGGATACGCAGTATTTT
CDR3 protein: CASSLGQGLDTQYF

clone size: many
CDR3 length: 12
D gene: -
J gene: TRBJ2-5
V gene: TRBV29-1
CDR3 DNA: TGCAGCGTCAGAAGATCACAAGAGACCCAGTACTTC
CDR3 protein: CSVRRSQETQYF

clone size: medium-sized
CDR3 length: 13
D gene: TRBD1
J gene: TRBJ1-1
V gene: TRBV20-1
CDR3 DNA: TGCAGTGCGCGGGACAGATTGAACACTGAAGCTTTCTTT
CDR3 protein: CSARDRLNTEAFF

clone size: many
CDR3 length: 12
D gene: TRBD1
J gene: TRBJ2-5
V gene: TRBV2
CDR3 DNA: TGTGCCAGCAGTGGACAGGGCAAGACCCAGTACTTC
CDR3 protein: CASSGQGKTQYF

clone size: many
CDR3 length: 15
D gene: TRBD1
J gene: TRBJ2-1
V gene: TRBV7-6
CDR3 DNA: TGTGCCAGCAGCTTAGGGGACAGCTCCTACAATGAGCAGTTCTTC
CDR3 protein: CASSLGDSSYNEQFF

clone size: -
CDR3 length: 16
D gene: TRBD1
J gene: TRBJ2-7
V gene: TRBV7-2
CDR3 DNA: TGTGCCAGCAGCGAAGATTGGCAGGGGGCCTCCTACGAGCAGTACTTC
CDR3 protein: CASSEDWQGASYEQYF

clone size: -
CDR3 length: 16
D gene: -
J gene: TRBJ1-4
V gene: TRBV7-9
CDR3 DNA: TGTGCCAGCAGCTGGGTGGGTGCAGGAGCTAATGAAAAACTGTTTTTT
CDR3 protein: CASSWVGAGANEKLFF

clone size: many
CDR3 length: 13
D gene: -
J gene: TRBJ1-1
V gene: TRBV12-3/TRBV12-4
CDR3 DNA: TGTGCCAGCAGTTTAGCAGCGAACACTGAAGCTTTCTTT
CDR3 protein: CASSLAANTEAFF

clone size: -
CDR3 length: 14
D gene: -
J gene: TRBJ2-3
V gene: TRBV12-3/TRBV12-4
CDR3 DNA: TGTGCCCGAGCGGAGGCCCGGTTCCCCGGAACGCAGTATTTT
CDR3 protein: CARAEARFPGTQYF

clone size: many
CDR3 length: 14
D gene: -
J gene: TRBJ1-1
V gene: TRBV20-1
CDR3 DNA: TGCAGTGCTCCGAGGGAAGAGAGTGGGACTGAAGCTTTCTTT
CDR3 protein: CSAPREESGTEAFF

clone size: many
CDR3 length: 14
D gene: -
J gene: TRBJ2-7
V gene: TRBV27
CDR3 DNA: TGTGCCAGCAGTCTCCGCTCCCAGGGCCACGAGCAGTACTTC
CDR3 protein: CASSLRSQGHEQYF

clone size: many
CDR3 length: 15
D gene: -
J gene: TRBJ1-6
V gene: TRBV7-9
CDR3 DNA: TGTGCCAGCAGCTTAAGCTTGGCGAGGAATTCACCCCTCCACTTT
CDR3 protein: CASSLSLARNSPLHF

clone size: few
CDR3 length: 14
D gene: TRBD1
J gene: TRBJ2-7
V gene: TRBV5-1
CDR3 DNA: TGCGCCAGCAGCCCGATGACAGGGGGCTCGGAGCAGTACTTC
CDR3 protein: CASSPMTGGSEQYF

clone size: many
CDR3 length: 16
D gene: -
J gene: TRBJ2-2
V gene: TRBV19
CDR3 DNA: TGTGCCAGTAGTACCGACCGGGACAAGAACACCGGGGAGCTGTTTTTT
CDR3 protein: CASSTDRDKNTGELFF

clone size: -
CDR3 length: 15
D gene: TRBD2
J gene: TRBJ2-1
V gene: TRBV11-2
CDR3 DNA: TGTGCCAGCAGCCTACTAGCGGCCCTCAACAGTGAGCAGTTCTTC
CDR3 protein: CASSLLAALNSEQFF

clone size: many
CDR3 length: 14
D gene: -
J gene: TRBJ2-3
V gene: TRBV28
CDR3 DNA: TGTGCCAGCAGTCCCCAATTAAGCACAGATACGCAGTATTTT
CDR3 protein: CASSPQLSTDTQYF

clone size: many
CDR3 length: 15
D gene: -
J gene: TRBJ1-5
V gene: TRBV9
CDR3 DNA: TGTGCCAGCAATCCTCAGGGGAGTAGCAATCAGCCCCAGCATTTT
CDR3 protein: CASNPQGSSNQPQHF

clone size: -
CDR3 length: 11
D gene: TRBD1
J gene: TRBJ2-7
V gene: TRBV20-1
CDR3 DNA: TGCAGTGCTACAGGGGGCCACGAGCAGTACTTC
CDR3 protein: CSATGGHEQYF

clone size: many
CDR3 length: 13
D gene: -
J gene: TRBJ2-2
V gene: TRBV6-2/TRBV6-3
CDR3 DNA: TGTGCCAGCAGCTTTGACGGCGCCGGGGAGCTGTTTTTT
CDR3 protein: CASSFDGAGELFF

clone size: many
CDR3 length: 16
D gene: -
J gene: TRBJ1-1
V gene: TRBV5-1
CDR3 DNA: TGCGCCAGCAGCTTGGAGTACAGCGGCGATGAGACTGAAGCTTTCTTT
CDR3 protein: CASSLEYSGDETEAFF

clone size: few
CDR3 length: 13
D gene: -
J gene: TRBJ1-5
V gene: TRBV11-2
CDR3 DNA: TGTGCCAGCAGTTTAAGTGAAGTCCAGCCCCAGCATTTT
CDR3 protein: CASSLSEVQPQHF

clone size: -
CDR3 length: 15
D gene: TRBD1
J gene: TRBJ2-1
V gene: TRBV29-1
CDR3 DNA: TGCAGCGTTGAAGATTTTGGGGACAGGGGCAATGAGCAGTTCTTC
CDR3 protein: CSVEDFGDRGNEQFF

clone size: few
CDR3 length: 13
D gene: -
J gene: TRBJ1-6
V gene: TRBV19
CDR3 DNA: TGTGCCAGTAGTATGAGTGCAAATTCACCCCTCCACTTT
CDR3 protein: CASSMSANSPLHF

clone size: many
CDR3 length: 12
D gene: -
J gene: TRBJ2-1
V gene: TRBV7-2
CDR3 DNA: TGTGCCAGCAGCTTCACGTACAATGAGCAGTTCTTC
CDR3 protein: CASSFTYNEQFF

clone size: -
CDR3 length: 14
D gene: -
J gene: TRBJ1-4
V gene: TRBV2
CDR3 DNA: TGTGCCAGCAGACAGCCACTGAGTAATGAAAAACTGTTTTTT
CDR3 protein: CASRQPLSNEKLFF

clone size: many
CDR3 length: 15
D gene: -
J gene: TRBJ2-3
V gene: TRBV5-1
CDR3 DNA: TGCGCCAGCAGCTTCTTCCCAGGAAGCACAGATACGCAGTATTTT
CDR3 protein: CASSFFPGSTDTQYF

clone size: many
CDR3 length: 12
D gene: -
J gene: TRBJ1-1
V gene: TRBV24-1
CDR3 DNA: TGTGCCACCAGTGATTTCCGAGGGGAAGCTTTCTTT
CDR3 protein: CATSDFRGEAFF

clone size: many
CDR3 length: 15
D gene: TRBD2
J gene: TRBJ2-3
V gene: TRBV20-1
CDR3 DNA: TGCAGTGCCAACGAAGCGGGAGCGAGAGCTGATACGCAGTATTTT
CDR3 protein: CSANEAGARADTQYF

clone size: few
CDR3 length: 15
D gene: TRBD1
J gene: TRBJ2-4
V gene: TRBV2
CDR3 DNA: TGTGCCAGCAGGAACCAGGGGGCTTCGGGGAACATTCAGTACTTC
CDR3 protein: CASRNQGASGNIQYF

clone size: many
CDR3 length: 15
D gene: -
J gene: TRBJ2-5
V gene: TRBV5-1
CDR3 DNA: TGCGCCAGCAGCGTGGGGGGGACAGGTCAAGAGACCCAGTACTTC
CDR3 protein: CASSVGGTGQETQYF

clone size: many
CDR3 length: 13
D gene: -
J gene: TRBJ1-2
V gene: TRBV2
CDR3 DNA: TGTGTCAGCAGTATGGGGTACAACTATGGCTACACCTTC
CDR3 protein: CVSSMGYNYGYTF

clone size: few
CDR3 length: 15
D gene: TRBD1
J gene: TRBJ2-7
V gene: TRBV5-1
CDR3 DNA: TGCGCCAGCAGCTCCGAATGGGGGACAGCCACCACGCAGTACTTC
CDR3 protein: CASSSEWGTATTQYF

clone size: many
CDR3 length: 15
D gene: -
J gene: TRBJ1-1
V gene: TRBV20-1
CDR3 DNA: TGCAGTGCTAGAGATGGGGGGAGTGTCGCCCACGAAGCTTTCTTT
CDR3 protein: CSARDGGSVAHEAFF